Below, 10 T cell receptor beta chains from the same sample are listed, as sequenced in a study of T cell repertoires in cytomegalovirus infection. TCRdb reprocessed the reads via MiXCR and lists one record per CDR3 protein. The table has roughly 60,000 distinct CDR3 sequences, around 30% seen once. These receptors are not linked to any known antigen. Sample: PBMCs, sequenced either directly or after in vitro stimulation (not recorded which). All receptors come from a human donor in good health (CMV status not recorded). Some clones in this sample may be carry-over from other donors' samples.

This chain connects TRBV24-1 to TRBJ2-7, with D perhaps matching TRBD1 (6 bases). The CDR3 loop spans 14 amino acids. In germline, CDR1 is KGHDR, CDR2 SFDVKD. Trimming cost V 1 base and J 3 bases, with 9 bases left between them. As DNA, the CDR3 is TGTGCCACCAGTGATTTAGAGGACAGCTACGAGCAGTACTTC. Translating gives CATSDLEDSYEQYF.

About this clonotype: Compared with germline, one end of the junction differs, possibly owing to a read error. The chain joins TRBV7-2 to TRBJ1-1, with D unclear. Per germline, CDR1 SGHTA and CDR2 FQGNSA. The CDR3 consists of 13 residues. CDR3 sequence reads: CASSPIVNTKAFF. The CDR3 coding sequence is TGTGCCAGCAGCCCGATAGTGAACACTAAAGCTTTCTTT.

This clonotype was found many times. This chain links TRBV7-2 with TRBJ1-5; no clear D. CDR1 and CDR2 (germline): SGHTA, FQGNSA. Deletions cut 9 bases from V and 0 bases from J, with 9 bases between. The CDR3 length is 13 residues. CDR3 DNA sequence: TGTGCCAGTCGGCGGGTTAGCAATCAGCCCCAGCATTTT. This translates into CASRRVSNQPQHF.

V is TRBV6-6 and J is TRBJ1-3; D is uncertain. CDR1 and CDR2 from the germline V gene are MNHNY and SVGAGI (reference sequence). V lost 2 bases to trimming and J lost 14 bases, with 10 bases between them. This CDR3 comprises 11 residues. The CDR3 sequence is CASSYERRVYF. The CDR3 DNA follows: TGTGCCAGCAGTTACGAACGGCGGGTATATTTT.

This clonotype was recorded once. The chain uses TRBV5-4 and TRBJ1-1; possibly TRBD1 for D (5 bases). Germline-derived CDR1 and CDR2 are SGHNT and YYREEE (reference sequence). CDR3 size: 14 residues. V shed 2 bases and J shed 4 bases, with 12 bases lying between them. The CDR3 bases are TGTGCCAGCAGCTTCCGGGACCGGGGCACTGAAGCTTTCTTT. Encoded protein: CASSFRDRGTEAFF.

The chain links TRBV19 to TRBJ2-2; the D is unclear. Looked up from germline, CDR1 is LNHDA and CDR2 is SQIVND (reference sequence). V shed 5 bases and J shed 7 bases, with 11 bases lying between them. This CDR3 has 13 amino acids. In DNA, the CDR3 is TGTGCCAGTAGTGGCCAGGTCGGCGGGGAGCTGTTTTTT. Protein sequence: CASSGQVGGELFF. Full variable domain (rest looked up from reference TRBV19 and TRBJ2-2): DGGITQSPKYLFRKEGQNVTLSCEQNLNHDAMYWYRQDPGQGLRLIYYSQIVNDFQKGDIAEGYSVSREKKESFPLTVTSAQKNPTAFYLCASSGQVGGELFFGEGSRLTVL.

V and J are TRBV11-2 and TRBJ2-7, with D hard to call. This CDR3 comprises 16 residues. V was shortened by 1 base and J by 2 bases, with 15 bases between the two germline ends. Germline V lookup: CDR1 SGHAT, CDR2 FQNNGV. The CDR3 region has the DNA TGTGCCAGCAGCTTAGCGGCGAATCCCGCGGCCTACGAGCAGTACTTC. It translates to CASSLAANPAAYEQYF.

The rearrangement uses TRBV20-1 and TRBJ1-1; perhaps TRBD1 as D (5 bases). CDR1 is DFQATT, CDR2 SNEGSKA, per germline (reference sequence). Trimming stripped 8 bases from V and 3 bases from J, with 16 bases between. The length of the CDR3 is 13 residues. In DNA, the CDR3 is TGCAGTCAGCAGGGCAGAGATTACACTGAAGCTTTCTTT. Amino acid sequence: CSQQGRDYTEAFF.

The V and J genes are TRBV19 and TRBJ2-1; possibly TRBD2 for D (6 bases). The CDR3 covers 11 residues. Germline-derived CDR1 and CDR2 are LNHDA and SQIVND (reference sequence). V dropped 6 bases and J dropped 12 bases, with 12 bases sitting between them. CDR3 sequence: CASRLAEWQFF. In nucleotides, the CDR3 is TGTGCCAGTAGATTAGCGGAGTGGCAGTTCTTC.

V usage is TRBV2 and J usage is TRBJ2-7, with no clear D. V was clipped by 2 bases and J by 0 bases, with 8 bases between them. The CDR3 is 14 amino acids. Germline V gives CDR1 SNHLY, CDR2 FYNNEI. The CDR3 DNA follows: TGTGCCAGCAGTGAACGGATGAGCTCCTACGAGCAGTACTTC. It translates to CASSERMSSYEQYF.